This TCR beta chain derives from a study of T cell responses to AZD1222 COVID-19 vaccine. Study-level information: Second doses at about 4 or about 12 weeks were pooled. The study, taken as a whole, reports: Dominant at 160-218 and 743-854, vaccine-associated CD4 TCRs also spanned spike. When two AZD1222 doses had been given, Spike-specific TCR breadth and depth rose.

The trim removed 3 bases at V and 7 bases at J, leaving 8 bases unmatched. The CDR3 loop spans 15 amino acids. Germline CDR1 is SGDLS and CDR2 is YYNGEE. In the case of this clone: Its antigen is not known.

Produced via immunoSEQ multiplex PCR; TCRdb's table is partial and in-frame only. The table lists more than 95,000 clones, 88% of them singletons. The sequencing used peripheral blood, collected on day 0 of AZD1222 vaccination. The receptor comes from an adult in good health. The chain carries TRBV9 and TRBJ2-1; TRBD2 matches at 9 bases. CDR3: CASSDPSGIRNEQFF. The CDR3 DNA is TGTGCCAGCAGCGACCCTAGCGGGATAAGGAATGAGCAGTTCTTC.